The 18 T cell receptor beta chains below were found in one sample sequenced in a study of brain T cells in children with intractable seizures. The table came from immunoSEQ multiplex PCR; TCRdb's copy has only in-frame clones and leaves some out. This sample has 70,000 to 85,000 clones; under 95% occur once, and the top ten carry approximately 24%. The sample here was peripheral blood, taken at surgery. Source of these receptors: a girl aged 2 to 10 with Rasmussen encephalitis and intractable seizures.

The chain has TRBV19 and TRBJ2-1, with D hard to call. With 3 bases removed from V and 10 bases from J, the gap between germline ends came to 13 bases. The CDR3 runs to 13 residues. Germline V gene data show CDR1 as LNHDA and CDR2 as SQIVND (reference sequence). The CDR3 is CASSISPTAEQFF. The DNA of the CDR3 is TGTGCCAGTAGTATTTCCCCTACCGCCGAGCAGTTCTTC. The full variable domain, with the rest looked up from reference TRBV19 and TRBJ2-1, is DGGITQSPKYLFRKEGQNVTLSCEQNLNHDAMYWYRQDPGQGLRLIYYSQIVNDFQKGDIAEGYSVSREKKESFPLTVTSAQKNPTAFYLCASSISPTAEQFFGPGTRLTVL.

The chain joins TRBV19 to TRBJ1-6; TRBD1 might be the D (5 bases). V dropped 3 bases and J dropped 2 bases, with 11 bases sitting between them. From germline, CDR1 is LNHDA and CDR2 SQIVND (reference sequence). The CDR3 is 16 amino acids. CDR3 in amino acids: CASSMGRGTYNSPLHF. CDR3 sequence (DNA): TGTGCCAGTAGTATGGGCCGGGGCACCTATAATTCACCCCTCCACTTT.

V gene TRBV5-6 combines with J gene TRBJ1-3, with D unclear. The germline CDR1 and CDR2 sequences are SGHDT and YYEEEE. The V end lost 1 base, the J end lost 7 bases, and 9 bases lay between the germline ends. The CDR3 sequence is 13 residues long. Here the CDR3 DNA reads TGTGCCAGCAGCTTGAGTCGACTGAACACCATATATTTT. Translating gives CASSLSRLNTIYF.

The chain has TRBV9 and TRBJ2-3; 8 bases are a match to TRBD1. Germline CDR1 is SGDLS and CDR2 is YYNGEE. V was clipped by 0 bases and J by 4 bases; unmatched bases: 4. The CDR3 has 15 amino acids. In DNA form, the CDR3 reads TGTGCCAGCAGCGTAGATTCGACAGGGGCAGATACGCAGTATTTT. Its translation is CASSVDSTGADTQYF.

The chain uses TRBV30 and TRBJ1-1; no reliable D call. Trimming took off 0 bases at V and 4 bases at J, with 12 bases between the two ends. The CDR3 contains 14 residues. CDR1 GTSNPN and CDR2 SVGIG come from the germline V gene (reference sequence). CDR3 protein: CAWSVSQWGTEAFF. The CDR3 DNA sequence: TGTGCCTGGAGTGTAAGTCAATGGGGCACTGAAGCTTTCTTT.

The chain has TRBV2 and TRBJ1-2; unclear D gene. The CDR3 length is 14 residues. Trimming pared 2 bases from V and 8 bases from J, leaving 15 bases between. Germline assignment: CDR1 SNHLY and CDR2 FYNNEI. CDR3 sequence reads: CASSEIGGVEGYTF. Written as DNA, the CDR3 is TGTGCCAGCAGTGAAATTGGCGGCGTGGAGGGCTACACCTTC.

The chain employs TRBV24-1 and TRBJ2-7; no definite D call. This CDR3 contains 13 residues. CDR1 and CDR2 (germline): KGHDR, SFDVKD. V was trimmed by 10 bases and J by 7 bases, leaving 19 bases between them. The CDR3 loop is CATEGSTAREQYF. CDR3 coding DNA: TGTGCCACGGAAGGGTCAACGGCGCGGGAGCAGTACTTC.

The rearrangement links TRBV19 to TRBJ1-1; D may be TRBD1 (5 bases). Germline V gene sequence: CDR1 LNHDA, CDR2 SQIVND (reference sequence). This CDR3 spans 15 amino acids. V lost 0 bases, J lost 11 bases, and 19 bases lay in between. For the CDR3, the DNA is TGTGCCAGTAGTATAGATCTAGGGACGGAAAGGAGGGCTTTCTTT. Its protein product is CASSIDLGTERRAFF.

J is TRBJ2-7 and V is TRBV6-5; 7 positions match TRBD1. The V gene's germline CDR1 is MNHEY and CDR2 SVGAGI. This CDR3 comprises 13 residues. The V segment lost 6 bases and the J segment 6 bases; nucleotides outside the gene matches: 8. CDR3 DNA: TGTGCCAGCAGGCACAGGGGAGATGGCGAGCAGTACTTC. Translation: CASRHRGDGEQYF.

This sequence joins TRBV21-1 and TRBJ2-1; the table names TRBD1, a call not compared with the DNA. TRBV21-1 is annotated as a pseudogene. This CDR3 is 18 amino acids long. The CDR3 sequence is CASSNHGQGGTDLDEQFF. The CDR3 DNA reads as TGTGCCAGCAGCAATCATGGACAGGGGGGTACTGATTTGGATGAGCAGTTCTTC.

The chain is built from TRBV27 and TRBJ2-1; D remains unclear. The CDR3 spans 13 residues. Germline V CDR1 and CDR2: MNHEY, SMNVEV (reference sequence). Trimming cost V 2 bases and J 3 bases, with 5 bases left between them. As DNA, the CDR3 is TGTGCCAGCAGTTTAAACCTCTACAATGAGCAGTTCTTC. Amino acids: CASSLNLYNEQFF.

The gene calls are TRBV7-9 and TRBJ2-1; 8 bases fit TRBD2. CDR1 is SEHNR and CDR2 is FQNEAQ in the germline V gene (reference sequence). Trimming at V came to 4 bases and at J to 0 bases, leaving 8 bases not matched to a gene. The CDR3 has 17 amino acids. DNA of the CDR3: TGTGCCAGCAGCTACCGAAGCGGGAGCCCCTCCTACAATGAGCAGTTCTTC. Amino acids: CASSYRSGSPSYNEQFF. Together with reference TRBV7-9 and TRBJ2-1, the CDR3 gives the full variable domain: DTGVSQNPRHKITKRGQNVTFRCDPISEHNRLYWYRQTLGQGPEFLTYFQNEAQLEKSRLLSDRFSAERPKGSFSTLEIQRTEQGDSAMYLCASSYRSGSPSYNEQFFGPGTRLTVL.

The rearrangement links TRBV11-2 to TRBJ1-2; D unresolved. CDR1 and CDR2 (germline): SGHAT, FQNNGV. The CDR3 has 18 amino acids. V was pared by 2 bases and J by 0 bases, with 19 bases between. CDR3 DNA: TGTGCCAGCAGCTTAAGCTCCTTTTTGGCACGAACTAACTATGGCTACACCTTC. This sequence encodes CASSLSSFLARTNYGYTF.

The V call is TRBV11-2, the J call TRBJ2-5, with 8 bases fitting TRBD2. There are 15 residues in the CDR3. CDR1 SGHAT and CDR2 FQNNGV come from the germline V gene. V was clipped by 0 bases and J by 5 bases; unmatched bases: 5. This CDR3 is CASSLDGAGEETQYF. For the CDR3, the DNA is TGTGCCAGCAGCTTAGATGGAGCGGGGGAGGAGACCCAGTACTTC.

J is TRBJ1-1 and V is TRBV29-1; perhaps TRBD1 as D (5 bases). This CDR3 has 13 residues. The V end was cut by 4 bases, the J end by 1 base, with 10 bases between. Germline V CDR1 and CDR2: SQVTM, ANQGSEA. The chain's CDR3 is CSVVGGGNTEAFF. The CDR3 DNA follows: TGCAGCGTTGTGGGGGGAGGGAACACTGAAGCTTTCTTT.

This clone was found once. This chain uses TRBV27 with TRBJ1-3; possibly TRBD1 for D (5 bases). Trimming shortened V by 0 bases and J by 0 bases, and 9 bases separated the two germline ends. The CDR3 runs 16 residues. CDR1 is MNHEY, CDR2 SMNVEV, per germline (reference sequence). For the CDR3, the DNA is TGTGCCAGCAGTTTATCGCAGGGCCTCTCTGGAAACACCATATATTTT. Translation: CASSLSQGLSGNTIYF.

CDR3 nucleotides: TGCGCCAGCAGCCTTATTGAAGCTGGGGCCAACGTCCTGACTTTC. This codes for CASSLIEAGANVLTF. The chain is built from TRBV5-1 and TRBJ2-6, with unresolved D. The CDR3 contains 15 residues. The ends were cut back, 4 bases at V and 2 bases at J, with 10 bases in the middle. Per germline, CDR1 SGHRS and CDR2 YFSETQ.

Only one count was recorded for this clone. CDR3 protein: CASSQDQGLAGLAGDTQYF. CDR3 nucleotide sequence: TGCGCCAGCAGCCAAGATCAGGGACTAGCGGGCCTTGCAGGAGATACGCAGTATTTT. The rearrangement links TRBV4-1 to TRBJ2-3; 12 bases are shared with TRBD2. V lost 0 bases and J lost 5; bases outside the gene matches: 12. The CDR3 is 19 residues long. Germline V gene sequence: CDR1 MGHRA, CDR2 YSYEKL.